Given below is one TCR beta chain in context. This clone was counted only a few times. Which antigen it targets is not known. Compared with germline, one end of the junction differs, possibly owing to a read error. The data were taken from a study of metastatic and nonmetastatic thyroid tumors (dated by TCRdb to between 2020 and 2021). In the study overall: Repertoires from peripheral blood and from tumor or nodule tissue samples of malignant and benign thyroid patients were compared. Results the study describes overall, beyond this receptor: In both blood and tumor samples, malignant tumors were reported to have significantly higher TCR beta diversity than benign nodules.

Libraries were made using PCR. Sequencing used an Illumina HiSeq 4000. High-throughput sequencing was used to profile the CDR3 region of the TCR beta-chain in every patient. The authors' analysis ran thus. A classifier to discriminate distant-metastatic papillary thyroid cancer patients was built from CDR3 differences across clinicopathological groups. To measure repertoire diversity the researchers used the Shannon index, while the Morisita-Horn index served to gauge how similar the tumor and blood repertoires were. TCRdb ran its own pipeline on the public reads, namely fastp trimming at Q25 and MiXCR clone calling, and kept in-frame beta chains. Clone size and V and J calls follow TCRdb, not the original study. The sample yields almost 70,000 clones; 12% to 15% were counted once. The ten largest clones capture 5% to 8% of the sample. None of the patients had been given any treatment before thyroid surgery. Patient clinical samples collected from the early 2010s to the late 2010s were retrospectively analysed using T-cell receptor beta sequencing.

There are 16 amino acids in the CDR3, from cysteine to phenylalanine inclusive. Only the CDR3 region is kept as DNA, spanning 48 bases read in frame from base 1. The germline V gene yields MNHNS for CDR1 and SASEGT for CDR2. What was sequenced was blood. The sequence joins TRBV6-1 to TRBJ2-7; the D segment may tentatively be TRBD1 or TRBD2, each giving 5 matched bases. This clonotype originated in a male donor with papillary thyroid cancer or a benign thyroid nodule (not recorded which). Some clones in this sample may be carry-over from other donors' samples. The CDR3 has the sequence CAIRPGFGTETYDQYF. The DNA sequence reads TGTGCCATCAGGCCGGGCTTCGGGACGGAAACCTACGATCAGTACTTC.